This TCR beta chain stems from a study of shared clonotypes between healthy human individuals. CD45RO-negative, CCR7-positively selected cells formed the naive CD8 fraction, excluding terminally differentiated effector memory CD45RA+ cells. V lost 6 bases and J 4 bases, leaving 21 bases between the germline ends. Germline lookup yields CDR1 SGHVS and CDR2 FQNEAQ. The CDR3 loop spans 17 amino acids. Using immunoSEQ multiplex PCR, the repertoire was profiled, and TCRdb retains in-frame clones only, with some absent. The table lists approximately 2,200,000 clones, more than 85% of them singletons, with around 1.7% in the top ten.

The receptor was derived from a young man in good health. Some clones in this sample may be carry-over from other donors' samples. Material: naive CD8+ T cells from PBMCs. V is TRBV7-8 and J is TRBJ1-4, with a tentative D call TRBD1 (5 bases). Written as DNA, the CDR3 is TGTGCCAGCAGATCCGCTATTATGGGACGGAGTAATGAAAAACTGTTTTTT. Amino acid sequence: CASRSAIMGRSNEKLFF.